The clone carrying this T cell receptor (beta chain) was counted a single time. Seattle patient enrollment occurred during active infection, with longitudinal follow-up thereafter. Source study methods: Amplification from reference gene primers served as the basis for estimated nucleated cell counts. Assay used: immunoSEQ multiplex PCR; TCRdb lists only in-frame clones, some missing. V and J calls and clone size follow that table, whereas D and trimming were derived from the DNA. Of hundreds of thousands of clones detected, about 88% appear once; the ten largest clones hold less than 15%. Trimming took 5 bases from V and 3 from J, leaving 10 bases between them. This CDR3 spans 13 amino acids. Germline V gene lookup returns CDR1 MDHEN and CDR2 SYDVKM. This sample was included in a study of blood T cell repertoires in COVID-19. Study-level background: Samples came from the United States, Italy and Spain, spanning acute and convalescent COVID-19. In each case, the material was cDNA or gDNA derived from T cells, B-cell-depleted T cells, or PBMCs.

Input material: peripheral blood. The TCR originated in an older woman with COVID-19, enrolled during active disease. The chain joins TRBV28 to TRBJ1-2; a weak D match, TRBD1 (5 bases). CDR3 amino acids: CASSPDSYYGYTF. The CDR3 region has the DNA TGTGCCAGCAGTCCTGACAGCTACTATGGCTACACCTTC.